Detailed here is one T cell receptor (beta chain). What it binds is not known. With 7 bases removed from V and 0 bases from J, the gap between germline ends came to 14 bases. The CDR3 has 15 amino acids. Per the germline V gene, CDR1 is WSHSY and CDR2 is SAAADI. Each of the donors was a healthy bone marrow donor. 60 Vbeta and 13 Jbeta primers were used in PCR. Method: immunoSEQ multiplex PCR; TCRdb's copy keeps in-frame clones and lacks some. This sample has about 200,000 clones, with 70% to 90% found just once. This sample is drawn from a study of cytomegalovirus exposure and HLA in healthy donors. Study-level background: Earlier, about 179 million T cells were analyzed, and fewer than 120 million unique TCR beta sequences were found among them. Counted in an early data release were about 86 million unique TCRs from HLA-typed donors. Points from the study as a whole: Links to common viral pathogens appeared, in a later analysis, for several of the most significant clusters.

This chain connects TRBV10-2 to TRBJ2-3; D remains unclear. The sample was PBMCs. The TCR comes from a woman aged 25 to 39 in good health and CMV-seronegative. The chain's CDR3 is CASTLDVTSTDTQYF. The CDR3 DNA follows: TGCGCCAGCACTCTCGACGTGACTAGCACAGATACGCAGTATTTT.